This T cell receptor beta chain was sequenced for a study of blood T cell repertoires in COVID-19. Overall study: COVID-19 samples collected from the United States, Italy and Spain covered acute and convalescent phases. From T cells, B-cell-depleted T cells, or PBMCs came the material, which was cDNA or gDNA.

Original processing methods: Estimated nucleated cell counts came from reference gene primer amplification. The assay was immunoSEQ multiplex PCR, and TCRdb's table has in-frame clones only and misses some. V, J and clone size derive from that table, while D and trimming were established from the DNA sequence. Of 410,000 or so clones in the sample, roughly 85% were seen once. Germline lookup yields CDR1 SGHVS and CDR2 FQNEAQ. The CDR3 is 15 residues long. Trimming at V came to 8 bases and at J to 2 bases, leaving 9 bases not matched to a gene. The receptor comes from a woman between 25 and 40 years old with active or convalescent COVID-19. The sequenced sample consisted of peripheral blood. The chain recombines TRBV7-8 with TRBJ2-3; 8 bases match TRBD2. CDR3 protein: CASRAKRGYTDTQYF. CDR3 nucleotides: TGTGCCAGCCGCGCTAAGCGGGGGTACACAGATACGCAGTATTTT.